This T cell receptor beta chain was sequenced during a study of control samples from healthy donors and cancer patients. The table came from immunoSEQ multiplex PCR; TCRdb's copy has only in-frame clones and leaves some out. The repertoire holds 45,000 or so clones, with less than 95% as singletons. The V end was cut by 1 base, the J end by 8 bases, with 24 bases between. The CDR3 length is 17 residues. CDR1 SGHRS and CDR2 YFSETQ come from the germline V gene. The sequence derives from a woman between 40 and 50 years old with head and neck cancer. J is TRBJ2-5 and V is TRBV5-1; D is possibly TRBD1 or TRBD2 (5 bases each). The sequenced sample was PBMCs. The CDR3 reads CASSLLGTRAAQGTQYF. DNA for the CDR3: TGCGCCAGCAGCTTGTTGGGGACGCGGGCCGCCCAGGGAACCCAGTACTTC.